Below are 14 T cell receptor beta chains sequenced from a single sample in a study of blood T cell repertoires in COVID-19. Method: immunoSEQ multiplex PCR; TCRdb's copy keeps in-frame clones and lacks some. The sample lists 140,000 to 150,000 clones; 85% to 90% were seen once. The sequencing input was peripheral blood. These receptors were taken from a man aged 50 or older who had recovered from COVID-19.

The genes are TRBV7-2 and TRBJ2-3; no definite D call. CDR3 length equals 13 residues. Deletions cut 4 bases from V and 0 bases from J, with 5 bases between. From germline, CDR1 is SGHTA and CDR2 FQGNSA. The CDR3 DNA reads as TGTGCCAGCAGCTCCCTTAGCACAGATACGCAGTATTTT. It specifies CASSSLSTDTQYF.

The V and J genes are TRBV29-1 and TRBJ2-7; 7 bases are a match to TRBD2. V shed 4 bases, J shed 2 bases, and the junction held 8 bases outside the gene matches. In germline, CDR1 is SQVTM, CDR2 ANQGSEA. This CDR3 region has 14 residues. The CDR3 sequence is CSVAGLSGAYEQYF. Here the CDR3 DNA reads TGCAGCGTTGCCGGCTTGAGCGGGGCCTACGAGCAGTACTTC.

The rearrangement uses TRBV12-3 or TRBV12-4 and TRBJ2-7; D unclear. The CDR3 covers 11 residues. Trimming left V 5 bases short and J 4 bases short, with 6 bases between. In DNA, the CDR3 is TGTGCCAGCAGTCGCACATACGAGCAGTACTTC. Residues: CASSRTYEQYF.

V and J are TRBV10-2 and TRBJ2-7, with 7 bases that match TRBD1. CDR3 length: 15 amino acids. The germline V gene encodes CDR1 WSHSY and CDR2 SAAADI. The ends lost 7 bases at V and 4 bases at J; junction bases unmatched: 13. CDR3 region: CASTKTGVSFYEQYF. The CDR3 nucleotides read TGCGCCAGCACCAAAACAGGGGTTAGTTTTTACGAGCAGTACTTC.

The rearrangement uses TRBV2 and TRBJ1-2; 11 nucleotides align to TRBD1. The length of the CDR3 is 14 residues. Trimming at V came to 8 bases and at J to 3 bases, leaving 5 bases not matched to a gene. CDR1 is SNHLY, CDR2 FYNNEI, per germline. This CDR3 is CASSRDRGDYGYTF. The CDR3 coding sequence is TGTGCCAGCTCCCGGGACAGGGGGGACTATGGCTACACCTTC.

V and J are TRBV19 and TRBJ2-7, with TRBD1 matching over 10 bases. The CDR3 spans 13 residues. CDR1 and CDR2 from the germline V gene are LNHDA and SQIVND (reference sequence). J was trimmed by 7 bases and V by 9 bases; bases with no gene match: 9. CDR3 sequence (DNA): TGTGCCAGCAGGGGACAGGGGCGGTGGGAGCAGTACTTC. Protein: CASRGQGRWEQYF.

This sequence joins TRBV6-2 or TRBV6-3 and TRBJ1-5, with TRBD1 matching 7 bases. From germline, CDR1 is MNHEY and CDR2 SVGEGT. V was clipped by 5 bases and J by 1 base; unmatched bases: 5. The CDR3 is 15 amino acids. CDR3 protein: CASSDRDGSNQPQHF. The CDR3 nucleotides read TGTGCCAGCAGTGACAGGGATGGGAGCAATCAGCCCCAGCATTTT.

The rearrangement uses TRBV7-9 and TRBJ1-4, with D possibly being TRBD1 (5 bases). Deletions cut 4 bases from V and 13 bases from J, with 13 bases between. In germline, CDR1 is SEHNR, CDR2 FQNEAQ (reference sequence). The CDR3 extends over 12 amino acids. CDR3 residues: CASSSLQGLLFF. Written as DNA, the CDR3 is TGTGCCAGCAGCTCCCTTCAGGGCTTACTGTTTTTT.

V gene TRBV4-1 combines with J gene TRBJ1-1, with 11 positions matching TRBD1. Germline CDR1 reads MGHRA; CDR2 reads YSYEKL. This CDR3 region has 14 residues. Trimming removed 4 bases from V and 9 bases from J; junction bases left unmatched: 7. In DNA, the CDR3 is TGCGCCAGCAGCCCAGGACAGGGGGCAGGGAAAGCTTTCTTT. It codes for CASSPGQGAGKAFF.

The chain carries TRBV6-6 and TRBJ1-1; TRBD1 is a possible D gene (5 bases). The CDR3 has 15 residues. Trimming removed 2 bases at V and 2 bases at J, with 12 bases between. CDR1 and CDR2 (germline): MNHNY, SVGAGI (reference sequence). The CDR3 loop is CASSYETALNTEAFF. In nucleotides, the CDR3 is TGTGCCAGCAGTTACGAGACAGCACTTAACACTGAAGCTTTCTTT.

V and J are TRBV5-6 and TRBJ2-2; D may be TRBD1 (5 bases). V lost 1 base to trimming and J lost 10 bases, with 8 bases between them. CDR3 length: 12 amino acids. Germline assignment: CDR1 SGHDT and CDR2 YYEEEE. CDR3 bases: TGTGCCAGCAGCTTGACAGGAGAGGAGCTGTTTTTT. It specifies CASSLTGEELFF.

The chain combines TRBV7-3 with TRBJ2-7, with D uncertain. The germline V gene encodes CDR1 SGHTA and CDR2 FQGTGA. The CDR3 is 13 amino acids. V dropped 0 bases and J dropped 6 bases, with 9 bases sitting between them. The CDR3 DNA sequence: TGTGCCAGCAGCTTAACGCAGTCTGCCGAGCAGTACTTC. Encoded protein: CASSLTQSAEQYF.

In DNA, the CDR3 is TGTGCCAGCAGCTTAGATGTCCGTTCTAGCACAGATACGCAGTATTTT. Its protein product is CASSLDVRSSTDTQYF. The genes are TRBV7-9 and TRBJ2-3; no definite D call. The CDR3 totals 16 residues. Germline values: CDR1 SEHNR, CDR2 FQNEAQ (reference sequence). The V end was cut by 1 base, the J end by 0 bases, with 11 bases between.

The chain joins TRBV4-3 to TRBJ2-3; 8 bases align to TRBD2. Losses at the gene ends were 5 bases for V and 6 bases for J; bases not matched to a gene: 13. The CDR3 contains 16 residues. CDR1 LGHNA and CDR2 YSLEER come from the germline V gene. CDR3 sequence: CASSEQPRGGGDTQYF. For the CDR3, the DNA is TGCGCCAGCAGCGAGCAGCCCCGGGGGGGTGGGGATACGCAGTATTTT.